This T cell receptor beta chain was observed in a study of T cells after somatic rescue of genetic block. Germline loops: CDR1 GTSNPN, CDR2 SVGIG (reference sequence). V was cut by 1 base and J by 4 bases, with 9 bases left in between. The CDR3 sequence is 13 residues long. Sequencing used immunoSEQ multiplex PCR; TCRdb keeps in-frame clones, though not all of them. The sample includes 85,000 to 90,000 clones, about 90% of them seen just once. Sequencing used peripheral blood mononuclear cells (PBMCs). This receptor was obtained from a woman aged 18-30 years. This chain connects TRBV30 to TRBJ2-3; no firm D call. CDR3 sequence reads: CAWSEGFPDTQYF. The CDR3 DNA is TGTGCCTGGAGTGAAGGGTTCCCAGATACGCAGTATTTT.